This T cell receptor (beta chain) emerged from a study of tumor-infiltrating lymphocytes in primary liver carcinoma (dated by TCRdb to about 2017). Regarding the research as a whole: Of the five patients, three men and two women aged 30 to 69 years, four had hepatocellular carcinoma and one had combined HCC and intrahepatic cholangiocarcinoma. Tumors of the five patients were stage T1-T3 N0M0 with maximum diameters of roughly 4.2 to 11 cm. Each sample produced roughly 3.5 to 7.13 million productive TCRbeta reads, and read depth showed no significant difference between tissue types. TCRbeta repertoire sequencing, expression microarrays and whole-exome sequencing were combined in the study across five regions of each liver tumor, with adjacent normal tissue and blood also included. A total of 35 or so specimens from 5 patients went through TCRbeta repertoire sequencing, namely 25 tumor regions, 5 adjacent noncancerous liver tissues and 5 peripheral blood samples. To link TCRbeta repertoire diversity with the local molecular phenotype, the 25 tumor region samples were profiled using Agilent mRNA microarrays. Reproducibility between technical replicate repertoires was high, with correlation coefficients above 0.98 and mean shared-clone rates roughly 0.87.

A distance of 17 bases separates the germline ends of V and J, which lose 8 bases and 10 bases respectively. The CDR3 goes from the cysteine to the phenylalanine over 12 residues. Only the CDR3 portion is preserved as DNA: 36 bases, with reading frame beginning at the first base. In the germline V gene, CDR1 corresponds to MNHNS and CDR2 to SASEGT. Paper-wide results and their limitations: The top 250 clones made up a significantly larger repertoire fraction in tumors than in blood (p = 0.039). Repertoire overlap was found to be higher between tumor regions (mean around 35%) than between tumor-adjacent (around 17%) or tumor-blood (approximately 15%) pairs, consistent with antigen-driven expansion. Bulk unsorted samples precluded comparing CD4+ and CD8+ T cell repertoires. Because sequencing covered only the TCR beta chain and unpaired alpha chains were not captured, true repertoire diversity is likely underestimated. Only about 7-25% of top clones were found in all five regions of a tumor, suggesting spatial heterogeneity of tumor-infiltrating T cells. Only a few patients were included in the study, and the authors note that the findings should be validated in a larger study.

Starting from about 550 ng total RNA, TCRbeta-specific cDNA was produced by reverse transcription with a constant-region primer and ProtoScript II reverse transcriptase. Three nested multiplex PCR rounds, following a slightly modified ARM-PCR procedure, were used to build the TCRbeta libraries. The first two PCR rounds used multiplex TRBV1-TRBV30 forward primers with a Cbeta reverse primer, each for approximately 11 cycles. Sample barcodes and Illumina adapters were added in a final 25-cycle PCR using Deep VentR polymerase. Before sequencing, amplicons between 200 and 500 bp were purified from gel using a QIAquick gel extraction kit. An Illumina HiSeq 2500 was used to sequence the TCRbeta amplicons with 250-bp paired-end reads. From the authors' description of their analysis: Trimmomatic v0.33 was used to quality-trim the reads, and FLASH v1.2.11 was used to merge paired reads so that full CDR3 sequences could be recovered. MiGEC v1.2.1b assigned V, D and J germline segments to the rearranged TCRbeta sequences. VDJtools v1.0.0 computed clonotype statistics and Shannon-Wiener diversity indices. To reduce sampling bias, subsequent analyses other than the diversity analysis used only the 250 most abundant clonotypes in each sample. TCRdb reprocessed the public reads (quality trimming at Q25 with fastp, clone calling with MiXCR) and kept in-frame beta chains. Every CDR3 protein is listed once, alongside the most common genes and DNA of its rows. The V and J calls come from TCRdb's annotation, not from the publication. This sample has fewer than 40,000 distinct CDR3 sequences in its table, and around 71% of those were observed once. The ten biggest clones cover about 30% of the sample.

Without any cell sorting, total RNA and DNA were extracted together from about 20-30 mg of bulk tissue using the AllPrep DNA/RNA mini kit. Between November 2015 and March 2016, five patients in China with histopathologically diagnosed primary liver carcinoma had their tumors surgically resected. At the time of sampling, the patients had chronic HBV infection and had not received any treatment. Five spatially separated regions were sampled from each tumor: the superior, inferior, left-lateral and right-lateral poles, plus the tumor centre. Histology showed that every tumor sample contained more than 85% viable tumor cells. Fresh tumor and adjacent tissue pieces were bisected, with one half stored in RNAlater at -80 degrees C and the other half sent for histology. About this clonotype: Its antigen remains undetermined. No much larger clone exists at a distance of one base, and base qualities are not known.

The specimen was liver tumor tissue from sampling region 3. The cell subset or site label, as the study defines it: tumor region T3, left-lateral pole. The source is a woman younger than 45 with primary liver carcinoma and hepatitis B virus infection. The chain couples TRBV6-1 to TRBJ1-2, and possibly TRBD1, on 6 matching bases. The nucleotide sequence reads as follows: TGTGCCAGCGGGAACCCAGGGGAGGACTACACCTTC. Its product reads: CASGNPGEDYTF.